Listed below are T cell receptor beta chains from one sample, sequenced in a study of regulatory T cells in long-lasting Graves disease. TCRdb itself ran the multiplex PCR reads through MiXCR, one entry per CDR3 protein. This sample has some 430,000 distinct CDR3 sequences, with 20% to 25% found just once. The sample consisted of peripheral blood mononuclear cells (PBMCs), taken when the disease was refractory, from a patient treated with antithyroid drugs. All receptors come from a female donor with Graves disease. Each CDR3 is given with its conserved first and last residue. A D gene is named only where the DNA matches it firmly. Clone size is stated in some rows and not others, as once, few, many or a class when expanded.

cdr3_nt | cdr3_aa | v_call | d_call | clone_size | j_call
TGTGCCAGCACTCCCTCCGGCGGGAGGGACCTCTACAAGCAGTACTTC | CASTPSGGRDLYKQYF | TRBV7-9 | TRBD2 | - | TRBJ2-7
TGTGCCAGCAGCTTCCGGGACGGATCTCACCCGGTCGAGCAGTACTTC | CASSFRDGSHPVEQYF | TRBV9 | - | many | TRBJ2-7
TGTGCCAGCAGTTTCACTTTAGCGGGGAGATACGAGCAGTACTTC | CASSFTLAGRYEQYF | TRBV28 | TRBD2 | many | TRBJ2-7
TGTGCCAGCAGCCAAGATCGGTATTCACCCCTCCACTTT | CASSQDRYSPLHF | TRBV3-1 | - | few | TRBJ1-6
TGTGCCAGCAGCCCCCGGTCTGGTGGCTCTTCGGCCGAGCAGTACTTC | CASSPRSGGSSAEQYF | TRBV5-5 | - | - | TRBJ2-7
TGTGCCAGCAGTTACTCGCGGGGGAGGGGAGACTATGGCTACACCTTC | CASSYSRGRGDYGYTF | TRBV6-2/TRBV6-3 | - | many | TRBJ1-2
TGCAGTGCTAGACCGACTAGCGGGGTTAAAGAGACCCAGTACTTC | CSARPTSGVKETQYF | TRBV20-1 | TRBD2 | many | TRBJ2-5
TGTGCCAGCAGTGAAGATGGGAGGTTCGGGAAAAAACTGTTTTTT | CASSEDGRFGKKLFF | TRBV2 | - | many | TRBJ1-4
TGTGCCAGCAGTCCCGCCCCCGGGGAGCTGTTTTTT | CASSPAPGELFF | TRBV7-9 | - | - | TRBJ2-2
TGTGCCAGCAGCCCAGCAGGAGCACTAGCAGATACGCAGTATTTT | CASSPAGALADTQYF | TRBV7-2 | - | - | TRBJ2-3